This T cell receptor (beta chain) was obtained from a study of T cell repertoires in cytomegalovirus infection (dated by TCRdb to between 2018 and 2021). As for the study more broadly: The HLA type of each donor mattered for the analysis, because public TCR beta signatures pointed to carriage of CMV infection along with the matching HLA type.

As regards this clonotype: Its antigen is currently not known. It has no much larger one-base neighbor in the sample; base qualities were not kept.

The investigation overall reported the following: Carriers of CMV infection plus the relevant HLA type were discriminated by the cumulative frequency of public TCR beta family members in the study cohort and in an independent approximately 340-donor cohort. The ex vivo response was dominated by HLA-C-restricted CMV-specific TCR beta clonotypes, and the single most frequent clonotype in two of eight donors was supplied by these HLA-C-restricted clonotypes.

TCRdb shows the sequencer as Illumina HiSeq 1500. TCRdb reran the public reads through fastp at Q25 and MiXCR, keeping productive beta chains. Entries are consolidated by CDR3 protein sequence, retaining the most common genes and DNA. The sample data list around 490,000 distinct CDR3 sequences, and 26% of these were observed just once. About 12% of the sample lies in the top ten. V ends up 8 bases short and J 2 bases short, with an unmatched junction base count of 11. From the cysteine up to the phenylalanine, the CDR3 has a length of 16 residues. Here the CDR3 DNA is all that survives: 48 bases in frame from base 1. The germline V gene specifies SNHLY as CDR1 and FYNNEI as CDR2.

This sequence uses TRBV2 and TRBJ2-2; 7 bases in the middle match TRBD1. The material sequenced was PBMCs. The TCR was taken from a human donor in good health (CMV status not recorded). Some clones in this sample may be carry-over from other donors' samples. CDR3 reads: CASHRPTGINTGELFF. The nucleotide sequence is TGTGCCAGCCATCGGCCGACAGGGATAAACACCGGGGAGCTGTTTTTT.